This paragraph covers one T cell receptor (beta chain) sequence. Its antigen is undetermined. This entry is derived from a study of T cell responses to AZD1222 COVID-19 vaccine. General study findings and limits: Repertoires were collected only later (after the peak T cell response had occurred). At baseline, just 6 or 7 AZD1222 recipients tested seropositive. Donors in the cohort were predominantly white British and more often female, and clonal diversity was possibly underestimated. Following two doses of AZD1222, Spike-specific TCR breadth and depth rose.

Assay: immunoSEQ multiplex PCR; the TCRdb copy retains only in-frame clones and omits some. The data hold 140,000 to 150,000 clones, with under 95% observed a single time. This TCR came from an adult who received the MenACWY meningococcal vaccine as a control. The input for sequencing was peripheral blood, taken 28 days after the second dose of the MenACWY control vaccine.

The CDR3 DNA is TGTGCCAGCAGCTTATTAGGGGATTTGTACGAGCAGTACTTC. Translated: CASSLLGDLYEQYF. This rearrangement joins TRBV11-1 to TRBJ2-7, with a weak D call TRBD1 (5 bases). This CDR3 comprises 14 residues. The V gene lost 2 bases and the J gene lost 4 bases, with 12 bases spanning the gap. CDR1 and CDR2 (germline): SGHAT, FQDESV (reference sequence).